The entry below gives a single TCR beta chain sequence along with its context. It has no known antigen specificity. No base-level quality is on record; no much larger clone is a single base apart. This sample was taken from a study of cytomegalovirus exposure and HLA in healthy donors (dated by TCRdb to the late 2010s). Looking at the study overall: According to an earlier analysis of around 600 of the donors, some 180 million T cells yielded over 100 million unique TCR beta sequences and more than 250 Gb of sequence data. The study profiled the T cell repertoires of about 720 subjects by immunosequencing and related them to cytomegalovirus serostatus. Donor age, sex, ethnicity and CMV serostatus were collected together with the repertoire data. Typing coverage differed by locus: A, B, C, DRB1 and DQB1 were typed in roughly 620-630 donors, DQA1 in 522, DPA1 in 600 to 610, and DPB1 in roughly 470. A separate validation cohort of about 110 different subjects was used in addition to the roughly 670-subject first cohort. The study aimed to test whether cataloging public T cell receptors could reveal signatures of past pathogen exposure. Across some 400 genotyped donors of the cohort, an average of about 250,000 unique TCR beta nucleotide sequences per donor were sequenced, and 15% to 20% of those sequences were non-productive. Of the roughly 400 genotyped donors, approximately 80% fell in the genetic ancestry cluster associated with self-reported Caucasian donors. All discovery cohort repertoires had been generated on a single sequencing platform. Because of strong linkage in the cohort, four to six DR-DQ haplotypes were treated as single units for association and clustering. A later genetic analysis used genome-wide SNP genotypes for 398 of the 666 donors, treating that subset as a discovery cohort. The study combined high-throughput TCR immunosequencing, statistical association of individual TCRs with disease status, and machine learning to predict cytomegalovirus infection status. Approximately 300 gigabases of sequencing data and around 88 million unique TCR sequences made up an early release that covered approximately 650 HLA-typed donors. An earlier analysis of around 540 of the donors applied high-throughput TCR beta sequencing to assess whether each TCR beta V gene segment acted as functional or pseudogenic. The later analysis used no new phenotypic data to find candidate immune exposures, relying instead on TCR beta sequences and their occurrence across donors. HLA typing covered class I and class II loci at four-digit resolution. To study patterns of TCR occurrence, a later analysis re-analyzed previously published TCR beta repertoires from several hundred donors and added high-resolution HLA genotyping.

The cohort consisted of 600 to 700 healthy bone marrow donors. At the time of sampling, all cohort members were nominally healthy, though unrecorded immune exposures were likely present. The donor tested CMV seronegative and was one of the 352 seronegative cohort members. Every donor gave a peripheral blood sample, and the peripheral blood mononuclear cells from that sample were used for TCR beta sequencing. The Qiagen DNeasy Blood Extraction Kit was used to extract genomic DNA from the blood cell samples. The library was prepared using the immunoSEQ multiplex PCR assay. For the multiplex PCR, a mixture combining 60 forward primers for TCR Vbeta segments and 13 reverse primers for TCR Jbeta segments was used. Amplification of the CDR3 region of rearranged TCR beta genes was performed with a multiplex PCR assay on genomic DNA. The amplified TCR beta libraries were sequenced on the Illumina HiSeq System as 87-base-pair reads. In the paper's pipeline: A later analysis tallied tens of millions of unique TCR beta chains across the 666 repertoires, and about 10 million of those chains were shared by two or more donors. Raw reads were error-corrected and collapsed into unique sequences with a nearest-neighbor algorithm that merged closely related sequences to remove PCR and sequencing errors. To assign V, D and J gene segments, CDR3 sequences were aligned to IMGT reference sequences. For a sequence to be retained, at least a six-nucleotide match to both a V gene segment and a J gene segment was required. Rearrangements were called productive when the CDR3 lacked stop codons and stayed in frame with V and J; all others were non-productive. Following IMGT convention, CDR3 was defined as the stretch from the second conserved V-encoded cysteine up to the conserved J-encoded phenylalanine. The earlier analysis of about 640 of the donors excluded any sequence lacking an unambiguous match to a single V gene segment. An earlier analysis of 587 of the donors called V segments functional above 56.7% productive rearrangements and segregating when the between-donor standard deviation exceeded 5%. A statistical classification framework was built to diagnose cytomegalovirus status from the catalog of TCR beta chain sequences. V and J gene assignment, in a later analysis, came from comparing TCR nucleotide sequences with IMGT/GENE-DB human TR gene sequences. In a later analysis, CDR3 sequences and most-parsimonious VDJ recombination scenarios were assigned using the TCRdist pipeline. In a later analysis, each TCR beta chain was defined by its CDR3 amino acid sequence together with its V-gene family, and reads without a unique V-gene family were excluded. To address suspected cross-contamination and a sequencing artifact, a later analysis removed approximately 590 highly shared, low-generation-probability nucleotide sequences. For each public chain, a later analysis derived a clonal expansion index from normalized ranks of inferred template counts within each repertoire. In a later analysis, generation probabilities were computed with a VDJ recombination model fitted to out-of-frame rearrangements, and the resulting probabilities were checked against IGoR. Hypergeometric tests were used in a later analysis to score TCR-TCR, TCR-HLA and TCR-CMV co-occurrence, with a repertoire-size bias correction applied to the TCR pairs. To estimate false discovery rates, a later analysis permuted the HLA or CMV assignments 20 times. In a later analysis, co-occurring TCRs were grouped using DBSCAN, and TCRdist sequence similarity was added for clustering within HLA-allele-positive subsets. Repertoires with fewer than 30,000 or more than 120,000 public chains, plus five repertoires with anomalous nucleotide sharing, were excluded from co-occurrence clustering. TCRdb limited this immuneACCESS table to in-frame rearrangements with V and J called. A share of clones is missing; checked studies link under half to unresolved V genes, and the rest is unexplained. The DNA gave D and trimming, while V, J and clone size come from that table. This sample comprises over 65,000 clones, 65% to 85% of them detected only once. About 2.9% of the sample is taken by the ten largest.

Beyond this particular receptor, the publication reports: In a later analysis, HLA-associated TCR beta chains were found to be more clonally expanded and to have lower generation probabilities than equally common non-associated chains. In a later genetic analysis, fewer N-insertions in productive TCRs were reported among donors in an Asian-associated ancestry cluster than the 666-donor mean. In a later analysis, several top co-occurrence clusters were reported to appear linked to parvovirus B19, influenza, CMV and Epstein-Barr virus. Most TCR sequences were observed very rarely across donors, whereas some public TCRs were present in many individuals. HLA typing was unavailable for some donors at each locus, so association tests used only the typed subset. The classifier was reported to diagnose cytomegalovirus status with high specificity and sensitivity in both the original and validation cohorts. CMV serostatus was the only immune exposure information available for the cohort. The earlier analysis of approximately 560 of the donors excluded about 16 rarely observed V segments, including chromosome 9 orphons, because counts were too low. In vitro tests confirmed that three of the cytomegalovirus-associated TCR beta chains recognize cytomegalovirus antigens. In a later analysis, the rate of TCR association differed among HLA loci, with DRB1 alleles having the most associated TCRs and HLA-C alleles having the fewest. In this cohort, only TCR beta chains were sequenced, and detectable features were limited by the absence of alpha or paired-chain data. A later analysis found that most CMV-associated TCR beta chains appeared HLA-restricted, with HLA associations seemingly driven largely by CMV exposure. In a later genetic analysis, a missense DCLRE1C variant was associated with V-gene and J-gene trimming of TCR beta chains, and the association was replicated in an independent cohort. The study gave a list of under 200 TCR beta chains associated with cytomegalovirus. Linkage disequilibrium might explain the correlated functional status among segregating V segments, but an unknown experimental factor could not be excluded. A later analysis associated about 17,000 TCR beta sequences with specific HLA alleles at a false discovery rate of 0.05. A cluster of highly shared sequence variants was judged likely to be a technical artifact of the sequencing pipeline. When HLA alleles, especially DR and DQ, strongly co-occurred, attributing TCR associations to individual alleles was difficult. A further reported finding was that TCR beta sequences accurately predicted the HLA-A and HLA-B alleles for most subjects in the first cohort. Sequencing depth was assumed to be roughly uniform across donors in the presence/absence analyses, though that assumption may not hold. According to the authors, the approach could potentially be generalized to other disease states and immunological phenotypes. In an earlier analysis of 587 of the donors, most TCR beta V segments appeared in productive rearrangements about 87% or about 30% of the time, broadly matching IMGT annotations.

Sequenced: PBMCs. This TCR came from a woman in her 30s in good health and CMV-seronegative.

DNA sequence: TGTGCCAGCAGCGCACACAGGGGGAGCACTGAAGCTTTCTTT. It specifies CASSAHRGSTEAFF. The sequence joins TRBV7-2 to TRBJ1-1, with 8 bases aligning to TRBD1. According to the germline V gene, CDR1 reads SGHTA and CDR2 reads FQGNSA. Counted from cysteine to phenylalanine, this CDR3 has 14 amino acids. The kept DNA is CDR3 alone, 42 bases in frame from the first base. V is cut back by 5 bases and J by 4 bases, with 6 bases in the junction unmatched.